This T cell receptor (beta chain) was sequenced in a study of blood T cell repertoires in COVID-19. Study processing details: Using reference gene primer amplification, nucleated cell counts were estimated. Repertoires were generated with immunoSEQ multiplex PCR, while TCRdb's copy carries only in-frame clones and drops some. D and trimming come from the DNA, and the V and J calls and clone size come from that table. The sample shows 57,000 or so clones, around 88% of them seen only once. Sample: peripheral blood. The sequence derives from a human donor in a cohort sampled during active COVID-19.

CDR3 in amino acids: CASSIEATDYQTYNEQFF. DNA of the CDR3: TGTGCCAGTAGTATAGAGGCAACGGACTACCAGACCTACAATGAGCAGTTCTTC. The chain carries TRBV19 and TRBJ2-1, with TRBD2 as a possible D gene (6 bases). V was trimmed by 0 bases and J by 2 bases, leaving 17 bases between them. Germline V gene lookup returns CDR1 LNHDA and CDR2 SQIVND (reference sequence). The CDR3 is made up of 18 amino acids.